Each of the 21 T cell receptor beta chains below was sequenced from the same sample in a study of OX40 agonist ivuxolimab in advanced cancers. TCRdb keeps only in-frame clones here, not all; method: immunoSEQ multiplex PCR. Of tens of thousands of clones in the sample, roughly 80% are singletons; the top ten hold 6.5% to 8%. The sequenced sample was CD4+ or CD8+ T cells sorted from blood, obtained in a trial of the OX40 agonist ivuxolimab. The receptor set was obtained from an adult with an advanced solid tumor such as melanoma, head and neck, liver or kidney cancer.

V gene TRBV7-8 combines with J gene TRBJ2-5, with 7 bases identical to TRBD2. J was trimmed by 1 base and V by 2 bases; bases with no gene match: 10. The CDR3 is 17 residues long. Per germline, CDR1 SGHVS and CDR2 FQNEAQ. The CDR3 reads CASSLLAASGTQETQYF. DNA for the CDR3: TGTGCCAGCAGCTTACTCGCGGCTAGCGGAACCCAAGAGACCCAGTACTTC.

The genes are TRBV11-2 and TRBJ1-1; D not certain. Trimming stripped 1 base from V and 1 base from J, with 10 bases between. This CDR3 has 15 amino acids. In germline, CDR1 is SGHAT, CDR2 FQNNGV. The CDR3 bases are TGTGCCAGCAGCTTAGGATGGTCGGGGAACACTGAAGCTTTCTTT. The encoded protein is CASSLGWSGNTEAFF. Drawing the rest from reference TRBV11-2 and TRBJ1-1, the complete variable domain is EAGVAQSPRYKIIEKRQSVAFWCNPISGHATLYWYQQILGQGPKLLIQFQNNGVVDDSQLPKDRFSAERLKGVDSTLKIQPAKLEDSAVYLCASSLGWSGNTEAFFGQGTRLTVV.

V is TRBV5-1 and J is TRBJ1-3; weak D call: TRBD1 (5 bases). The CDR3 has 16 residues. Germline-derived CDR1 and CDR2 are SGHRS and YFSETQ. Trimming left V 0 bases short and J 1 base short, with 11 bases between. The CDR3 nucleotides read TGCGCCAGCAGCTTGGAGGGGAGGGCATCTGGAAACACCATATATTTT. Translated: CASSLEGRASGNTIYF.

This chain connects TRBV11-2 to TRBJ2-2, with a possible D match to TRBD2 (5 bases). V dropped 4 bases and J dropped 5 bases, with 17 bases sitting between them. Germline lookup yields CDR1 SGHAT and CDR2 FQNNGV. This CDR3 is built from 16 residues. CDR3 amino acids: CASSSSGTGITGELFF. DNA of the CDR3: TGTGCCAGCAGCTCGTCCGGCACGGGAATTACCGGGGAGCTGTTTTTT.

This clone has a single count. For the CDR3, the DNA is TGTGCCAGCAGCGCTAGTTACGAGCAGTACTTC. This encodes CASSASYEQYF. The chain couples TRBV25-1 to TRBJ2-7, with D hard to call. Trimming left V 6 bases short and J 4 bases short, with 7 bases between. The length of the CDR3 is 11 residues. The germline CDR1 and CDR2 sequences are MGHDK and SYGVNS.

The CDR3 is CASSLSPANTGELFF. The CDR3 DNA follows: TGTGCCAGCAGCTTAAGCCCCGCGAACACCGGGGAGCTGTTTTTT. The chain uses TRBV7-2 and TRBJ2-2, with D uncertain. This CDR3 spans 15 amino acids. Trimming left V 2 bases short and J 0 bases short, with 7 bases between. Germline V gene lookup returns CDR1 SGHTA and CDR2 FQGNSA.

This chain uses TRBV2 with TRBJ2-7; 7 nucleotides agree with TRBD1. Per the germline V gene, CDR1 is SNHLY and CDR2 is FYNNEI. V lost 6 bases to trimming and J lost 5 bases; unmatched junction nucleotides: 16. The CDR3 contains 16 residues. The CDR3 loop is CASSQNGQVWIDEQYV. As DNA, the CDR3 is TGTGCCAGCAGCCAGAACGGACAGGTCTGGATTGACGAGCAGTACGTC.

V and J are TRBV7-2 and TRBJ2-1; 8 nucleotides line up with TRBD1. CDR1 and CDR2 (germline): SGHTA, FQGNSA. Germline trimming cut 5 bases from V and 8 bases from J; bases unmatched to any gene: 5. The CDR3 covers 13 residues. CDR3 residues: CASSVDREDEQFF. Here the CDR3 DNA reads TGTGCCAGCAGCGTGGACAGGGAAGATGAGCAGTTCTTC.

This rearrangement joins TRBV5-1 to TRBJ2-5, with TRBD2 matching over 11 bases. CDR1 is SGHRS and CDR2 is YFSETQ in the germline V gene. CDR3 length: 16 residues. V was pared by 2 bases and J by 1 base, with 4 bases of the junction left unmatched. The CDR3 here is CASSFWLAGGQETQYF. CDR3 in DNA: TGCGCCAGCAGCTTTTGGCTAGCGGGAGGCCAAGAGACCCAGTACTTC.

In its sample, this clone was seen once. DNA for the CDR3: TGTGCCTGGAGTGCCCGGGACCTCCAGTATTTT. It is translated as CAWSARDLQYF. V is TRBV30 and J is TRBJ2-3; D possibly uses TRBD1 or TRBD2 (5 bases each). Germline V CDR1 and CDR2: GTSNPN, SVGIG (reference sequence). The CDR3 runs to 11 residues. Between the trimmed V and J ends, which lost 1 base and 12 bases, there was a span of 11 bases.

This chain links TRBV19 with TRBJ2-1; D uncertain. This CDR3 spans 15 amino acids. Germline V gene lookup returns CDR1 LNHDA and CDR2 SQIVND (reference sequence). The V end was cut by 1 base, the J end by 7 bases, with 14 bases between. The CDR3, as DNA: TGTGCCAGTAGTATAGTCAGGATCAGCCTAAATGAGCAGTTCTTC. It is translated as CASSIVRISLNEQFF.

This chain connects TRBV30 to TRBJ2-1, with D possibly being TRBD1 or TRBD2 (5 bases each). There are 14 residues in the CDR3. Germline CDR1 GTSNPN, CDR2 SVGIG (reference sequence). Deletions cut 5 bases from V and 3 bases from J, with 14 bases between. The CDR3 DNA sequence: TGTGCCTGGCATCGAGGGACCCTCTACAATGAGCAGTTCTTC. Residues: CAWHRGTLYNEQFF. Supplemented by reference TRBV30 and TRBJ2-1, the full variable domain reads SQTIHQWPATLVQPVGSPLSLECTVEGTSNPNLYWYRQAAGRGLQLLFYSVGIGQISSEVPQNLSASRPQDRQFILSSKKLLLSDSGFYLCAWHRGTLYNEQFFGPGTRLTVL.

This CDR3 reads CASSPEADTQYF. DNA for the CDR3: TGTGCCAGCAGTCCCGAAGCAGATACGCAGTATTTT. V and J are TRBV6-5 and TRBJ2-3; the D is unclear. The V gene's germline CDR1 is MNHEY and CDR2 SVGAGI. The CDR3 loop spans 12 amino acids. The ends were cut back, 5 bases at V and 4 bases at J, with 7 bases in the middle.

The rearrangement uses TRBV5-4 and TRBJ2-6, with TRBD1 as a possible D gene (6 bases). The V end lost 1 base, the J end lost 4 bases, and 9 bases lay between the germline ends. Germline assignment: CDR1 SGHNT and CDR2 YYREEE (reference sequence). The CDR3 loop spans 15 amino acids. CDR3 protein: CASSLSGDGANVLTF. The DNA of the CDR3 is TGTGCCAGCAGCTTGTCAGGGGACGGGGCCAACGTCCTGACTTTC.

The rearrangement uses TRBV28 and TRBJ1-1; 8 bases match TRBD1. Germline V gene lookup returns CDR1 MDHEN and CDR2 SYDVKM. After removal of 6 bases from V and 3 bases from J, the junction contained 9 bases not matched to a gene. This CDR3 has 15 residues. CDR3 nucleotides: TGTGCCAGCAGATCATGGACAGGGTGGGACACTGAAGCTTTCTTT. The encoded protein is CASRSWTGWDTEAFF.

This chain connects TRBV28 to TRBJ2-3, with D unresolved. Germline CDR1 is MDHEN and CDR2 is SYDVKM. The CDR3 covers 14 residues. The ends were cut back, 7 bases at V and 1 base at J, with 12 bases in the middle. The CDR3 region has the DNA TGTGCCAGCACCTCAATGTACCGCACAGATACGCAGTATTTT. Amino acid sequence: CASTSMYRTDTQYF.

The genes are TRBV7-9 and TRBJ2-5; TRBD1 agrees at 11 bases. Germline V lookup: CDR1 SEHNR, CDR2 FQNEAQ (reference sequence). The J segment lost 5 bases and the V segment lost 2 bases, leaving 10 bases of the junction unmatched. CDR3 length equals 17 residues. CDR3 residues: CASSLYSGQGVFETQYF. CDR3 sequence (DNA): TGTGCCAGCAGCTTATATTCGGGACAGGGGGTTTTCGAGACCCAGTACTTC.

In this sample, this clone turned up once. This sequence joins TRBV28 and TRBJ2-1; tentatively, D is TRBD1 or TRBD2 (5 bases each). Germline V lookup: CDR1 MDHEN, CDR2 SYDVKM. The CDR3 extends over 19 amino acids. V was clipped by 3 bases and J by 1 base, with 22 bases between them. The CDR3 DNA follows: TGTGCCAGCAGTTTTTATGGGCCGTACGATGGGACGTCCTACAATGAGCAGTTCTTC. Its translation is CASSFYGPYDGTSYNEQFF.

The table lists this clone with a count of one. The rearrangement joins TRBV4-2 to TRBJ2-7; D uncertain. Germline V lookup: CDR1 LGHNA, CDR2 YNFKEQ. V lost 0 bases and J 0 bases, leaving 12 bases between the germline ends. This CDR3 has 16 residues. The CDR3 reads CASSQEYTGPSYEQYF. The CDR3, as DNA: TGTGCCAGCAGCCAAGAGTATACCGGTCCCTCCTACGAGCAGTACTTC.

The chain is built from TRBV4-2 and TRBJ1-4; D may be TRBD1 (6 bases). This CDR3 has 15 residues. V was clipped by 3 bases and J by 1 base, with 9 bases between them. Germline V lookup: CDR1 LGHNA, CDR2 YNFKEQ. The chain's CDR3 is CASSQVQGTNEKLFF. The CDR3 nucleotides read TGTGCCAGCAGCCAGGTACAGGGAACTAATGAAAAACTGTTTTTT.

The gene calls are TRBV18 and TRBJ2-3; TRBD1 matches at 7 bases. This CDR3 has 13 residues. J was trimmed by 4 bases and V by 4 bases; bases with no gene match: 2. Germline-derived CDR1 and CDR2 are KGHSH and LQKENI. The CDR3 is CASSLGTADTQYF. DNA for the CDR3: TGTGCCAGCTCACTCGGGACAGCAGATACGCAGTATTTT.